This T cell receptor (beta chain) was obtained from a study of T-cell memory formation after mild COVID-19. Study-level information: TCR clusters were mostly donor specific.

Findings of the study overall: Mainly CM and EM harbored the contracting CD4+ clones; mainly EMRA harbored the CD8+ ones. Clones that got smaller from day 15 to 85 had even CD4/CD8, while clones growing later tipped toward CD4+.

Trimming took off 3 bases at V and 0 bases at J, with 18 bases between the two ends. CDR1 is MDHEN, CDR2 SYDVKM, per germline. CDR3 length: 18 amino acids. TCRdb reanalysed the 5' RACE reads using MiXCR and keeps one entry per CDR3 protein. Among 110,000 to 150,000 distinct CDR3 sequences listed, 11% to 15% were seen once. This clonotype was counted a few times. Its cognate antigen is unknown. This chain uses TRBV28 with TRBJ2-1; D call uncertain. The sequence was obtained from an adult woman who had mild COVID-19 (a few samples of this study predate the infection). Cell type and time point are not known. The sequencing sample was made of PBMCs or a T cell subset sorted from them (not recorded which). The CDR3 sequence: CASSFFASQSSSYNEQFF. The CDR3 coding sequence is TGTGCCAGCAGTTTCTTCGCTAGTCAATCAAGCTCCTACAATGAGCAGTTCTTC.